This TCR beta chain was recorded in a study of healthy donors' naive CD4 and CD8 T cells. Broader study findings: A reported CD4+/CD8+ bias affected most V and J genes in naive cells.

Starting from approximately 500 ng of total RNA, TCR libraries were made with linear amplification. TCRdb called the reads again in MiXCR, with one record for every CDR3 protein. The repertoire includes about 180,000 distinct CDR3 sequences, 74% of them detected once, and 2% to 2.5% sits in the top ten. The CDR3 spans 15 residues. The junction had 6 bases not matched to a gene; V was cut back by 2 bases and J by 8 bases. Germline CDR1 is MNHEY and CDR2 is SVGAGI. Concerning this clonotype itself: Its antigen is unknown.

The chain has TRBV6-5 and TRBJ1-6; 7 bases line up with TRBD1. The sequenced sample was naive CD4+ and CD8+ T cells sorted from blood, pooled from several donors. The TCR sequence derives from a pool of human donors in good health; the sample pools cells from several healthy donors. The DNA for the CDR3 is TGTGCCAGCAGTTACGACAGGGCTAGAGATTCACCCCTCCACTTT. This codes for CASSYDRARDSPLHF.